This note documents a single T cell receptor (beta chain) sequence. Its specificity is not known. The data originate from a study of cytomegalovirus exposure and HLA in healthy donors. General study findings and limits: Reported results showed that the classifier diagnosed cytomegalovirus status with high specificity and sensitivity. The tendency of first-cohort TCR clusters to co-occur in the 120 validation repertoires was the finding of a later analysis.

The CDR3 has 15 amino acids. Germline CDR1 reads MDHEN; CDR2 reads SYDVKM. V lost 1 base and J lost 4, with 12 bases in between. Produced via immunoSEQ multiplex PCR; TCRdb's table is partial and in-frame only. The sample shows roughly 50,000 clones, roughly nine tenths of them seen only once. V usage is TRBV28 and J usage is TRBJ2-3, with D perhaps TRBD2 (5 bases). The receptor was derived from a man aged 18 to 30 in good health and CMV-seronegative. Sequenced sample: PBMCs. The CDR3 DNA sequence: TGTGCCAGCAGTTTATTTCGCCTAGCACCAGATACGCAGTATTTT. Protein product: CASSLFRLAPDTQYF.